This T cell receptor (beta chain) was identified during a study of regulatory T cells in long-lasting Graves disease. The V gene end was trimmed by 2 bases and the J gene end by 5 bases; junction bases not matched to a gene: 8. This CDR3 comprises 15 residues. Germline CDR1 reads MNHEY; CDR2 reads SVGEGT. The sample holds many counts of this clonotype. Time point meaning: newly diagnosed GD, antithyroid drugs for less than 3 months. Extracted PBMC RNA gave rise to the TCR library. With iRepertoire HTBI primers and Arm-PCR of CDR3 regions, TCR beta libraries were built. TCRdb recomputed calls from the multiplex PCR reads with MiXCR, one row per CDR3 protein. The profile shows around 360,000 distinct CDR3 sequences, about 16% of them singletons. This sample was shared with a second study, whose subject was T cells in Graves' hyperthyroidism and ophthalmopathy.

The starting material was peripheral blood mononuclear cells (PBMCs), obtained at new diagnosis, from a patient treated with antithyroid drugs. The J gene is TRBJ1-2, the V gene TRBV6-2 or TRBV6-3; 7 bases line up with TRBD1. The receptor's source is a woman in her late teens or twenties with Graves disease. The CDR3 DNA sequence: TGTGCCAGCAGTTACGGGGACAGCCTACGGTATGGCTACACCTTC. Translated: CASSYGDSLRYGYTF.